A single T cell receptor beta chain is shown here with its context. No antigen is known for it. The CDR3 loop spans 15 amino acids. CDR1 is SGHKS, CDR2 YYEKEE, per germline (reference sequence). The data originate from a study of monozygotic twins with inflammatory bowel disease. Findings of the study overall: Clonotype sharing was lower in IBD patients than healthy twins, most markedly with disease activity.

With eight separate reactions per sample, the authors made cDNA. UMIs that included a 6-nucleotide sample barcode were added by template switching, which took place during cDNA synthesis. For each CDR3 protein, TCRdb gives one entry from its re-call of the 5' RACE reads, without DNA. The sample table sets out approximately 390,000 distinct CDR3 sequences. The rearrangement joins TRBV5-5 to TRBJ2-2; the TRBD1 assignment by TCRdb is unverifiable without DNA. This receptor was identified in a human donor with ulcerative colitis or Crohn's disease, or a healthy co-twin of an affected twin (not recorded which). Specimen: blood. CDR3 region: CASSPARAWTGELFF.